These 26 T cell receptor beta chains were sequenced from one sample in a study of blood T cell repertoires in COVID-19 (TCRdb year 2020). Libraries came from the immunoSEQ multiplex PCR assay. The source is immuneACCESS, and TCRdb retained only in-frame sequences with V and J called. Part of the clones is not carried over; for the studies checked, unresolved V genes explain less than half of this, and the remainder is unexplained. The sample table shows around 270,000 clones, and about nine tenths are seen once. The ten largest clones add up to over 7.5% of the sample. Sequenced sample: peripheral blood. Receptors originate from a man aged 40-49 years who had recovered from COVID-19.

This sequence joins TRBV25-1 and TRBJ2-3; 11 bases line up with TRBD2. This CDR3 has 18 amino acids. Germline V gene lookup returns CDR1 MGHDK and CDR2 SYGVNS. J lost 4 bases, V lost 5 bases, and 14 bases had no gene match. The CDR3 protein is CASSRTGLAGGPPDTQYF. DNA of the CDR3: TGTGCCAGCAGTCGAACAGGACTAGCGGGTGGGCCCCCAGATACGCAGTATTTT.

This chain joins TRBV14 and TRBJ2-3, with TRBD2 matching 8 bases. With V trimmed by 2 bases and J by 7 bases, 11 bases remained unmatched. Germline assignment: CDR1 SGHDN and CDR2 FVKESK. The CDR3 is 16 amino acids. DNA of the CDR3: TGTGCCAGCAGCCAAAGACCGGGACTAGGGCTAAATACGCAGTATTTT. Encoded protein: CASSQRPGLGLNTQYF.

This CDR3 is CASSTSSADTQYF. The CDR3 bases are TGTGCCAGCAGCACTAGTTCTGCAGATACGCAGTATTTT. The rearrangement links TRBV12-3 or TRBV12-4 to TRBJ2-3, with D possibly matching TRBD2 (5 bases). Between the trimmed V and J ends, which lost 6 bases and 4 bases, there was a span of 11 bases. CDR3 length equals 13 residues.

As DNA, the CDR3 is TGCAGTGCTAGTCCTGGAGGGTTAAACATTCAGTACTTC. The encoded protein is CSASPGGLNIQYF. The chain joins TRBV20-1 to TRBJ2-4; a weak D match, TRBD2 (6 bases). Trimming removed 3 bases from V and 6 bases from J, with 12 bases in between. Germline V gene sequence: CDR1 DFQATT, CDR2 SNEGSKA (reference sequence). The CDR3 loop spans 13 amino acids.

V gene TRBV18 combines with J gene TRBJ2-3; 9 nucleotides match TRBD2. CDR1 is KGHSH, CDR2 LQKENI, per germline. The CDR3 loop spans 18 amino acids. With V trimmed by 2 bases and J by 5 bases, 14 bases remained unmatched. CDR3 protein: CASSPNLGAGGPRDTQYF. CDR3 coding DNA: TGTGCCAGCTCACCAAATCTCGGGGCGGGAGGGCCCAGAGATACGCAGTATTTT.

The chain joins TRBV6-2 or TRBV6-3 to TRBJ2-3; 10 nucleotides match TRBD2. Germline lookup yields CDR1 MNHEY and CDR2 SVGEGT. CDR3 size: 15 residues. The ends lost 4 bases at V and 5 bases at J; junction bases unmatched: 6. The CDR3, as DNA: TGTGCCAGCAGTTTAAGCGGGAGGGACTTAGATACGCAGTATTTT. This gives the protein CASSLSGRDLDTQYF.

The table lists this clone with a few counts. The rearrangement links TRBV5-1 to TRBJ2-5, with TRBD1 matching over 9 bases. The CDR3 has 16 residues. The germline V gene has CDR1 SGHRS and CDR2 YFSETQ. The junction had 11 bases not matched to a gene; V was cut back by 5 bases and J by 3 bases. CDR3 DNA: TGCGCCAGCAGTCCGACCCCCGGGACAGGGAAAGAGACCCAGTACTTC. Protein: CASSPTPGTGKETQYF.

The chain employs TRBV3-1 (or the pseudogene TRBV3-2) and TRBJ2-5; D may be TRBD1 (5 bases). The V gene's germline CDR1 is LGHDT and CDR2 YNNKEL (reference sequence). The CDR3 has 15 amino acids. V lost 0 bases and J lost 1, with 9 bases in between. The CDR3 sequence: CASSQDPTAQETQYF. The CDR3 DNA sequence: TGTGCCAGCAGCCAAGATCCGACAGCCCAAGAGACCCAGTACTTC.

The chain employs TRBV4-1 and TRBJ1-2; D possibly corresponds to TRBD1 (5 bases). Trimming took off 0 bases at V and 5 bases at J, with 7 bases between the two ends. The CDR3 loop spans 13 amino acids. Germline values: CDR1 MGHRA, CDR2 YSYEKL. CDR3 nucleotides: TGCGCCAGCAGCCAAGATGGGGGGTATGGCTACACCTTC. It is translated as CASSQDGGYGYTF.

The chain carries TRBV2 and TRBJ2-7; TRBD1 is a possible D gene (6 bases). From germline, CDR1 is SNHLY and CDR2 FYNNEI. The ends were cut back, 0 bases at V and 7 bases at J, with 10 bases in the middle. CDR3 size: 13 residues. The CDR3 sequence: CASSEAPRGEQYF. In DNA, the CDR3 is TGTGCCAGCAGTGAAGCCCCTAGGGGGGAGCAGTACTTC. Filled out from reference TRBV2 and TRBJ2-7, the complete variable domain reads EPEVTQTPSHQVTQMGQEVILRCVPISNHLYFYWYRQILGQKVEFLVSFYNNEISEKSEIFDDQFSVERPDGSNFTLKIRSTKLEDSAMYFCASSEAPRGEQYFGPGTRLTVT.

This rearrangement joins TRBV27 to TRBJ1-4; 7 positions match TRBD1. The length of the CDR3 is 15 residues. V shed 6 bases, J shed 7 bases, and the junction held 11 bases outside the gene matches. Per the germline V gene, CDR1 is MNHEY and CDR2 is SMNVEV (reference sequence). The CDR3 DNA reads TGTGCCAGCAGAAGACAGGGACACGTTAGTGAAAAACTGTTTTTT. This gives the protein CASRRQGHVSEKLFF.

The V gene is TRBV7-9, the J gene TRBJ2-3; TRBD2 matches at 14 bases. J was trimmed by 2 bases and V by 5 bases; bases with no gene match: 12. The V gene's germline CDR1 is SEHNR and CDR2 FQNEAQ (reference sequence). The CDR3 totals 19 residues. CDR3 region: CASSPTETSGGAITDTQYF. In DNA, the CDR3 is TGTGCCAGCAGCCCGACCGAGACTAGCGGGGGGGCCATCACAGATACGCAGTATTTT.

The V and J genes are TRBV11-2 and TRBJ1-2; tentative D call: TRBD1 (6 bases). From germline, CDR1 is SGHAT and CDR2 FQNNGV. CDR3 length: 13 amino acids. Trimming took 5 bases from V and 8 from J, leaving 15 bases between them. CDR3 residues: CASSPYRELGYTF. CDR3 nucleotides: TGTGCCAGCAGCCCATACAGGGAGTTGGGCTACACCTTC.

The chain recombines TRBV12-5 with TRBJ1-4; D may be TRBD1 (6 bases). The germline V gene encodes CDR1 LGHNT and CDR2 FRNRAP. V was clipped by 4 bases and J by 8 bases, with 11 bases between them. The CDR3 spans 13 residues. The CDR3 region is CASGSGTIEKLFF. The CDR3, as DNA: TGTGCTAGTGGTTCTGGGACAATCGAAAAACTGTTTTTT.

This chain joins TRBV27 and TRBJ2-7; TRBD1 matches at 10 bases. CDR3 length: 16 residues. The trim removed 6 bases at V and 3 bases at J, leaving 11 bases unmatched. Germline CDR1 reads MNHEY; CDR2 reads SMNVEV (reference sequence). The CDR3 DNA reads as TGTGCCAGCAGGAAACCGGGACAGGGGACAGTCTACGAGCAGTACTTC. Its translation is CASRKPGQGTVYEQYF.

This chain connects TRBV11-2 to TRBJ2-1; 13 nucleotides match TRBD2. CDR1 is SGHAT, CDR2 FQNNGV, per germline. This CDR3 spans 15 amino acids. J lost 9 bases, V lost 5 bases, and 7 bases had no gene match. CDR3 DNA sequence: TGTGCCAGCAGCCCCGGACTAGCGGGAGTATTTGAGCAGTTCTTC. Protein: CASSPGLAGVFEQFF.

This chain uses TRBV15 with TRBJ1-5; TRBD1 aligns across 8 bases. Germline CDR1 LNHNV, CDR2 YYDKDF (reference sequence). The CDR3 runs to 15 residues. J gave up 3 bases and V 1 base, and 2 bases lay outside the gene matches. The CDR3 DNA reads as TGTGCCACCAGCAGAGGGACAGGGTTCAATCAGCCCCAGCATTTT. Translation: CATSRGTGFNQPQHF.

The V and J genes are TRBV5-1 and TRBJ1-1, with 11 bases lining up with TRBD1. There are 15 residues in the CDR3. V shed 4 bases and J 6 bases; nucleotides not matched to a gene: 8. Germline V CDR1 and CDR2: SGHRS, YFSETQ. This CDR3 reads CASSLAGQGVSEAFF. The CDR3 coding sequence is TGCGCCAGCAGCCTTGCGGGACAGGGGGTGTCTGAAGCTTTCTTT.

This clone was detected a few times. The rearrangement links TRBV10-2 to TRBJ2-5, with D perhaps TRBD2 (6 bases). V lost 2 bases and J 6 bases, leaving 10 bases between the germline ends. This CDR3 is built from 13 residues. Germline assignment: CDR1 WSHSY and CDR2 SAAADI. The DNA of the CDR3 is TGCGCCAGCAGTGAGCGGGGGTTAAAGACCCAGTACTTC. This codes for CASSERGLKTQYF.

The rearrangement joins TRBV9 to TRBJ2-7; TRBD2 might be the D (5 bases). Trimming cost V 0 bases and J 6 bases, with 13 bases left between them. The CDR3 covers 14 residues. The germline gives CDR1 SGDLS, CDR2 YYNGEE. The CDR3 DNA follows: TGTGCCAGCAGCGTAGGGTCAGAGGGTCGCGAGCAGTACTTC. Encoded protein: CASSVGSEGREQYF.

This chain joins TRBV5-6 and TRBJ2-5; 9 bases map to TRBD1. The trim removed 4 bases at V and 5 bases at J, leaving 9 bases unmatched. Germline V CDR1 and CDR2: SGHDT, YYEEEE. This CDR3 region has 15 residues. Here the CDR3 reads CASSIYRGPRETQYF. The CDR3 nucleotides are TGTGCCAGCAGCATATACAGGGGGCCGCGGGAGACCCAGTACTTC.

The rearrangement links TRBV5-4 to TRBJ2-1, with D possibly TRBD2 on 6 matching bases. From germline, CDR1 is SGHNT and CDR2 YYREEE (reference sequence). V lost 3 bases and J lost 6, with 19 bases in between. The CDR3 spans 16 residues. In DNA, the CDR3 is TGTGCCAGCAGCTGGGGAGGCGGTCAGACGGGCAATGAGCAGTTCTTC. The encoded protein is CASSWGGGQTGNEQFF.

The J gene is TRBJ1-5, the V gene TRBV6-2 or TRBV6-3; D uncertain. The CDR3 runs to 14 residues. Trimming stripped 1 base from V and 7 bases from J, with 11 bases between. In germline, CDR1 is MNHEY, CDR2 SVGEGT. The CDR3 region is CASSYYRTGQPQHF. CDR3 bases: TGTGCCAGCAGTTACTACCGGACGGGACAGCCCCAGCATTTT.

Concerning this clone itself: The same CDR3 also results from other DNA sequences found in this sample. The chain employs TRBV19 and TRBJ2-1, with TRBD2 matching 10 bases. Unmatched junction bases numbered 2, after V lost 5 bases and J lost 1 base. CDR1 and CDR2 from the germline V gene are LNHDA and SQIVND (reference sequence). The CDR3 extends over 15 amino acids. CDR3 DNA: TGTGCCAGTAGTCGGACTAGCGGATCCTACAATGAGCAGTTCTTC. Translating gives CASSRTSGSYNEQFF.

This sequence joins TRBV12-3 or TRBV12-4 and TRBJ1-6; possibly TRBD1 for D (5 bases). The CDR3 is 13 amino acids. V gave up 7 bases and J gave up 7 bases, with 11 bases separating them. Written as DNA, the CDR3 is TGTGCCAGCAACGGGCAGGGAAATTCACCCCTCCACTTT. Protein sequence: CASNGQGNSPLHF.

The rearrangement links TRBV19 to TRBJ2-7; the D gene is possibly TRBD2 (6 bases). V dropped 5 bases and J dropped 7 bases, with 21 bases sitting between them. Germline assignment: CDR1 LNHDA and CDR2 SQIVND (reference sequence). The CDR3 has 15 residues. CDR3 nucleotides: TGTGCCAGTAGTCCCGCCGGGACTGGACGTTTGGAGCAGTACTTC. Its translation: CASSPAGTGRLEQYF.